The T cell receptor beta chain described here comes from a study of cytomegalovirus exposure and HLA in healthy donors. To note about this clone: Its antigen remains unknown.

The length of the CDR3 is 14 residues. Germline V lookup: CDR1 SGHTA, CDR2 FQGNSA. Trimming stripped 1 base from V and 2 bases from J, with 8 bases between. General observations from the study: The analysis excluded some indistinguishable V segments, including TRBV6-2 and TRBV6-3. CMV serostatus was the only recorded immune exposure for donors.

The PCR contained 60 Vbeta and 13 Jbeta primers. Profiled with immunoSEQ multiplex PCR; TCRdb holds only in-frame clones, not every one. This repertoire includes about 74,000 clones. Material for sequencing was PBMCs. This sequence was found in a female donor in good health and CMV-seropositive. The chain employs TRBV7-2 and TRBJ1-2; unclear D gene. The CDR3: CASSLEPGNYGYTF. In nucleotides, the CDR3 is TGTGCCAGCAGCTTAGAACCAGGAAACTATGGCTACACCTTC.